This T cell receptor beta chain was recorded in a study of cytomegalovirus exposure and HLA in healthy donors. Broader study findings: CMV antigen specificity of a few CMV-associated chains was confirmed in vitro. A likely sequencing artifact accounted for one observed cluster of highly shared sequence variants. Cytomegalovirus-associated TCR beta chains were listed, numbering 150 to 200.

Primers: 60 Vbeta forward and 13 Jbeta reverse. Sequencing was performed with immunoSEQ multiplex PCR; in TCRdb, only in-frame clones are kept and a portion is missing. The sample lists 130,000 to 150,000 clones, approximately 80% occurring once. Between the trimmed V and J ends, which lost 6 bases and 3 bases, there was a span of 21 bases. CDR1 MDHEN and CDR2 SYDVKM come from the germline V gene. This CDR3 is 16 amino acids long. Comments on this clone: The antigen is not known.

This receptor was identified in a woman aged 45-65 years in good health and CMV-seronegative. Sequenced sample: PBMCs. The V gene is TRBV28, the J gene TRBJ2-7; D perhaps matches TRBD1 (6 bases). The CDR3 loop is CASSPRGRGENYEQYF. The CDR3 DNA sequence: TGTGCCAGCAGCCCTAGGGGCAGGGGCGAGAACTACGAGCAGTACTTC.